This record looks at one T cell receptor (beta chain) sequence and its context. This clonotype was seen more than once but under ten times. Its antigen is unknown. No quality values exist for individual bases; no much larger clone is one base distant. Systemically healthy Caucasian individuals from Russia, some 36 in total and aged roughly 6 to 90 years, were included as donors. Each donor gave approximately 9.4 milliliters of peripheral blood, drawn into EDTA-treated Vacutainer tubes. Ficoll-Paque density-gradient centrifugation was used to isolate PBMCs, with at least 7 million per sample. Total RNA was extracted from PBMCs with Trizol reagent, with at least 6 micrograms obtained per sample. Naive CD45RAhigh/CD27high T cell percentages were measured by flow cytometry on a PBMC aliquot from every donor. The CDR3 runs 17 amino acids, cysteine and phenylalanine included. This entry keeps only the CDR3 DNA: 51 bases, framed from base 1. CDR1 LGHDT and CDR2 YNNKEL were looked up in the germline V gene (reference sequence). Trimming takes 0 bases off V and 0 bases off J; junction bases not matched to a gene: 6.

This sample stems from a study of blood T cells in healthy people across ages (dated by TCRdb to between 2014 and 2017). In the study overall: In model experiments, roughly one uniquely barcoded TCR beta cDNA molecule per two T cells was captured by template switching. To track age-related changes in TCR beta repertoire diversity, the study relied on deep sequencing normalized with unique cDNA molecular identifiers. The donors were divided into four age groups: young (average around 16 years), middle-aged (approximately 41), aged (about 60) and long-lived (about 84). Donors of different ages were randomly distributed across sequencing lanes to avoid experimental bias. For two donors (one aged 18 to 29 and one aged 80 or older), the study analyzed two additional independent replicas of 1 million unique cDNA reads from the same blood draw.

Library prep was done by 5' RACE. TCRdb names Illumina HiSeq 2500 as the instrument used. A second PCR of roughly 7 to 11 cycles was performed with a sample-barcoded 5' primer and a J-beta primer mix. A template-switch 5' adaptor carrying 12 random nucleotides introduced a unique molecular identifier onto each TCR beta cDNA molecule. Each sample yielded at least 3 million CDR3-containing paired-end reads. The Mint cDNA synthesis kit, primed by a TRBC-specific oligonucleotide, was used to synthesize first-strand cDNA from all RNA. After uracil-DNA glycosylase treatment, a first 18-cycle PCR used universal primers M1SS and BC2_uni_R on all cDNA. As for the authors' bioinformatics: Each sample was normalized by randomly selecting 1 million high-quality reads, each carrying a distinct molecular identifier. Instead of being binned into consensus sequences, reads that shared molecular identifiers were thrown out. MiTCR, with a Q25 quality threshold and the strictest error-elimination algorithm, was used for CDR3 identification, clonotype clustering and error correction. Lower-bound total TCR beta diversity was estimated with a nonparametric unseen species model using Euler transformation. TCRdb passed the public sequencing reads through fastp at Q25 and MiXCR, retaining productive beta sequences. Rows matching on CDR3 protein sequence are summarized as one entry with the most common DNA and genes. The authors' filters were not applied to this entry. In all, the sample holds 1.5 million or so distinct CDR3 sequences, and approximately 39% of those were seen once. The ten largest account for roughly 3.7% of the sample.

The research as a whole found: Because the CMV infection status of the donors was unknown, age-related changes in expanded clonotypes may potentially have been confounded. Because profiling used bulk unsorted PBMCs, naive and antigen-experienced compartments could not be compared conclusively. Estimates of total diversity from one million sequenced T cells were regarded as lower bounds and underestimates. Compared with the aged group, the long-lived group had more naive CD4+ T cells, fewer expanded clones and increased TCR diversity, a pattern suggesting age selection. A strong correlation was found between observed TCR beta diversity and the percentage of naive T cells measured by flow cytometry. As age increased, observed TCR beta diversity per million T cells dropped in a roughly linear way, and a significant reduction was already evident by age 40.

What was sequenced was blood. Rearrangement joined TRBV3-1 to TRBJ2-3; 7 middle bases align to TRBD2. The receptor comes from a woman under 30 in good health. The DNA is as follows: TGTGCCAGCAGCCAAGATGGGAGGGAGGTTAGCACAGATACGCAGTATTTT. This is translated as CASSQDGREVSTDTQYF.